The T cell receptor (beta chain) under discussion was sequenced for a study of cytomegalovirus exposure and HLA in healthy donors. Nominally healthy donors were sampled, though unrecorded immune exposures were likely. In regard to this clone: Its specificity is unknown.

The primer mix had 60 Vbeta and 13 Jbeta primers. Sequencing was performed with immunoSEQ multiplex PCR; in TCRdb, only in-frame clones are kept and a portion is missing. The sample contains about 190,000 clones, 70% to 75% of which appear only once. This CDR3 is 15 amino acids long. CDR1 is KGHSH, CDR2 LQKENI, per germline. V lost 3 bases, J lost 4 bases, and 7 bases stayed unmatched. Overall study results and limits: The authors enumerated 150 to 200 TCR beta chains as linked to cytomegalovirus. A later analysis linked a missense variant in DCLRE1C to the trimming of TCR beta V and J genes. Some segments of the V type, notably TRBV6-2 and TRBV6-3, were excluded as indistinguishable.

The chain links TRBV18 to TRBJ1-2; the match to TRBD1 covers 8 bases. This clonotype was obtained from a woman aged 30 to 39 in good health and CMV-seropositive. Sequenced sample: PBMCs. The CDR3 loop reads CASSPKTGASYGYTF. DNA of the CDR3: TGTGCCAGCTCACCCAAGACAGGGGCTAGCTATGGCTACACCTTC.